The 26 T cell receptor beta chains below come from one sample, sequenced in a study of OX40 agonist ivuxolimab in advanced cancers. Profiling relied on immunoSEQ multiplex PCR, and the TCRdb table lists in-frame clones only, not all of them. The sample includes some 43,000 clones, around nine tenths seen only once; the top ten take about 9.4%. The material sequenced was CD4+ or CD8+ T cells sorted from blood, taken in a trial of the OX40 agonist ivuxolimab. These receptor sequences come from an adult with an advanced solid tumor such as melanoma, head and neck, liver or kidney cancer.

CDR3 nucleotides: TGTGCCAGCATGGGCCCCCCGACCTACGAGCAGTACTTC. Translation gives CASMGPPTYEQYF. The chain couples TRBV9 to TRBJ2-7, with D unresolved. Trimming left V 6 bases short and J 2 bases short, with 12 bases between. The CDR3 extends over 13 amino acids. Germline V gene data show CDR1 as SGDLS and CDR2 as YYNGEE.

The DNA of the CDR3 is TGTGCCATCAGACCGGGACAGGGGGCCAGAGAGACCCAGTACTTC. This sequence encodes CAIRPGQGARETQYF. J is TRBJ2-5 and V is TRBV10-3; 12 bases map to TRBD1. Germline CDR1 ENHRY, CDR2 SYGVKD. V lost 6 bases to trimming and J lost 4 bases; unmatched junction nucleotides: 6. The CDR3 length is 15 residues.

The rearrangement uses TRBV25-1 and TRBJ1-5, with D possibly matching TRBD1 (6 bases). Germline CDR1 is MGHDK and CDR2 is SYGVNS. The CDR3 runs to 15 residues. Trimming removed 2 bases from V and 7 bases from J, with 15 bases in between. The CDR3, as DNA: TGTGCCAGCAGTGAAACAGGGTACGGGGGACAGCCCCAGCATTTT. Residues: CASSETGYGGQPQHF.

V usage is TRBV28 and J usage is TRBJ1-3; D unresolved. The CDR3 length is 15 residues. Germline V gene data show CDR1 as MDHEN and CDR2 as SYDVKM. V lost 2 bases, J lost 1 base, and 9 bases lay in between. The DNA of the CDR3 is TGTGCCAGCAGTTTACGGGCAACTTCTGGAAACACCATATATTTT. Residues: CASSLRATSGNTIYF.

Of note for this clone: The DNA is left out, because the CDR3 cannot be placed on it with certainty; the CDR3 is given as TCRdb lists it. This chain connects TRBV30 to TRBJ1-4. CDR1 and CDR2 from the germline V gene are GTSNPN and SVGIG (reference sequence). The CDR3 is 11 amino acids in total, end residues counted. CDR3 residues: CAWGVGTSMFF.

This clone was detected only a few times. The V gene is TRBV14, the J gene TRBJ2-7; tentative D call: TRBD2 (6 bases). CDR3 length: 16 residues. Germline V gene sequence: CDR1 SGHDN, CDR2 FVKESK. The germline V and J ends were trimmed by 6 bases and 1 base, with 19 bases remaining between them. CDR3 coding DNA: TGTGCCAGCAGTAAGGGGCGGGACGGCTTTTCCTACGAGCAGTACTTC. It encodes CASSKGRDGFSYEQYF.

This clone occurred a few times. The J gene is TRBJ1-2, the V gene TRBV9; D is perhaps TRBD1 (6 bases). Germline CDR1 reads SGDLS; CDR2 reads YYNGEE. The V end was cut by 4 bases, the J end by 4 bases, with 14 bases between. The CDR3 runs 14 residues. This chain's CDR3 is CASSQGGGSYGYTF. The DNA for the CDR3 is TGTGCCAGCAGCCAAGGAGGGGGGAGCTATGGCTACACCTTC.

J is TRBJ1-1 and V is TRBV19, with D possibly matching TRBD1 (5 bases). CDR1 is LNHDA, CDR2 SQIVND, per germline (reference sequence). This CDR3 is 15 amino acids long. V lost 1 base and J 4 bases, leaving 13 bases between the germline ends. The CDR3 here is CASSIGPGTGTEAFF. The CDR3 coding sequence is TGTGCCAGTAGTATAGGCCCGGGGACGGGCACTGAAGCTTTCTTT.

This chain links TRBV7-8 with TRBJ1-1, with D unclear. Germline values: CDR1 SGHVS, CDR2 FQNEAQ. V lost 3 bases, J lost 4 bases, and 12 bases lay in between. The CDR3 loop spans 14 amino acids. The CDR3 here is CASSFSMGGTEAFF. For the CDR3, the DNA is TGTGCCAGCAGCTTTAGTATGGGAGGCACTGAAGCTTTCTTT. The whole variable domain, remainder taken from reference TRBV7-8 and TRBJ1-1, is GAGVSQSPRYKVAKRGQDVALRCDPISGHVSLFWYQQALGQGPEFLTYFQNEAQLDKSGLPSDRFFAERPEGSVSTLKIQRTQQEDSAVYLCASSFSMGGTEAFFGQGTRLTVV.

V is TRBV5-1 and J is TRBJ2-1; D not resolved. The length of the CDR3 is 13 residues. CDR1 is SGHRS and CDR2 is YFSETQ in the germline V gene. Trimming stripped 5 bases from V and 3 bases from J, with 9 bases between. The CDR3 reads CASRNDIYNEQFF. CDR3 DNA: TGCGCCAGCAGAAATGACATCTACAATGAGCAGTTCTTC.

The V call is TRBV6-6, the J call TRBJ2-7, with TRBD1 matching 7 bases. CDR1 MNHNY and CDR2 SVGAGI come from the germline V gene (reference sequence). The CDR3 runs to 11 residues. Trimming at V came to 5 bases and at J to 9 bases, leaving 4 bases not matched to a gene. This chain's CDR3 is CASSQRQGQYF. The CDR3 nucleotides read TGTGCCAGCAGTCAAAGACAGGGGCAGTACTTC.

This clone was detected only a few times. J is TRBJ1-5 and V is TRBV28, with D perhaps TRBD1 (5 bases). V lost 3 bases to trimming and J lost 15 bases, with 15 bases between them. The germline V gene has CDR1 MDHEN and CDR2 SYDVKM. This CDR3 is built from 12 residues. This CDR3 reads CASSFSRDPWHF. CDR3 bases: TGTGCCAGCAGTTTTTCGAGGGACCCGTGGCATTTT.

The chain employs TRBV7-9 and TRBJ1-1; 8 bases match TRBD1. The length of the CDR3 is 16 residues. Germline lookup yields CDR1 SEHNR and CDR2 FQNEAQ (reference sequence). Trimming removed 5 bases from V and 4 bases from J; junction bases left unmatched: 12. The CDR3: CASSLMSGGAGTEAFF. Here the CDR3 DNA reads TGTGCCAGCAGCCTCATGTCAGGGGGCGCGGGCACTGAAGCTTTCTTT.

The chain carries TRBV2 and TRBJ2-5; tentative D call: TRBD1 (6 bases). CDR3 length: 17 amino acids. The germline V and J ends were trimmed by 7 bases and 9 bases, with 30 bases remaining between them. Germline V gives CDR1 SNHLY, CDR2 FYNNEI. This chain's CDR3 is CASIQNQGNTPKVAQYF. As DNA, the CDR3 is TGTGCCAGCATTCAAAATCAGGGGAATACCCCCAAAGTCGCCCAGTACTTC. Together with reference TRBV2 and TRBJ2-5, the CDR3 gives the full variable domain: EPEVTQTPSHQVTQMGQEVILRCVPISNHLYFYWYRQILGQKVEFLVSFYNNEISEKSEIFDDQFSVERPDGSNFTLKIRSTKLEDSAMYFCASIQNQGNTPKVAQYFGPGTRLLVL.

The rearrangement joins TRBV6-5 to TRBJ1-5; D is unclear. This CDR3 region has 14 residues. Trimming cost V 5 bases and J 5 bases, with 13 bases left between them. In germline, CDR1 is MNHEY, CDR2 SVGAGI. CDR3 sequence: CASSDVAGHQPQHF. In DNA form, the CDR3 reads TGTGCCAGCAGTGATGTGGCAGGCCATCAGCCCCAGCATTTT.

The J gene is TRBJ1-4, the V gene TRBV30; perhaps TRBD1 as D (5 bases). The V end lost 1 base, the J end lost 8 bases, and 17 bases lay between the germline ends. The CDR3 is 15 residues long. Germline loops: CDR1 GTSNPN, CDR2 SVGIG (reference sequence). This chain's CDR3 is CAWSGTGPEGEKLFF. The CDR3 nucleotides read TGTGCCTGGAGTGGAACAGGACCTGAGGGGGAAAAACTGTTTTTT.

The rearrangement joins TRBV15 to TRBJ2-7; D remains unclear. Germline assignment: CDR1 LNHNV and CDR2 YYDKDF (reference sequence). This CDR3 contains 13 residues. Trimming pared 0 bases from V and 1 base from J, leaving 4 bases between. The CDR3 DNA is TGTGCCACCAGCAGAGAAAGGTCCTACGAGCAGTACTTC. As protein: CATSRERSYEQYF.

CDR3 amino acids: CASSLFWPWDLSRQGATSYEQYF. As DNA, the CDR3 is TGTGCCAGCAGTTTATTCTGGCCGTGGGATTTGTCTAGACAGGGGGCAACCTCCTACGAGCAGTACTTC. The V gene is TRBV28, the J gene TRBJ2-7; 10 nucleotides agree with TRBD1. This CDR3 has 23 residues. CDR1 and CDR2 from the germline V gene are MDHEN and SYDVKM. Trimming removed 1 base from V and 0 bases from J; junction bases left unmatched: 24. The full variable domain, with the rest looked up from reference TRBV28 and TRBJ2-7, is DVKVTQSSRYLVKRTGEKVFLECVQDMDHENMFWYRQDPGLGLRLIYFSYDVKMKEKGDIPEGYSVSREKKERFSLILESASTNQTSMYLCASSLFWPWDLSRQGATSYEQYFGPGTRLTVT.

The V call is TRBV9, the J call TRBJ1-2, with TRBD1 as a possible D gene (6 bases). The CDR3 has 16 residues. Germline CDR1 reads SGDLS; CDR2 reads YYNGEE. Trimming took off 4 bases at V and 3 bases at J, with 19 bases between the two ends. CDR3 nucleotide sequence: TGTGCCAGCAGCACTCCCCCGGGATCAGGGGACTATGGCTACACCTTC. Translating gives CASSTPPGSGDYGYTF.

The chain couples TRBV5-1 to TRBJ1-1; TRBD1 might be the D (6 bases). The CDR3 is 14 amino acids. V lost 4 bases, J lost 1 base, and 11 bases lay in between. CDR1 and CDR2 (germline): SGHRS, YFSETQ. The CDR3 bases are TGCGCCAGCAGCCTTCCAGGGGCGAACACTGAAGCTTTCTTT. Its translation: CASSLPGANTEAFF.

The chain combines TRBV11-1 with TRBJ2-1; D unclear. V shed 5 bases and J shed 9 bases, with 14 bases lying between them. CDR3 length: 13 amino acids. In germline, CDR1 is SGHAT, CDR2 FQDESV (reference sequence). The CDR3 is CASSPPLASEQFF. CDR3 in DNA: TGTGCCAGCAGCCCCCCCCTGGCCTCTGAGCAGTTCTTC.

This sequence joins TRBV4-3 and TRBJ1-1; 9 bases align to TRBD1. With 0 bases clipped from V and 3 bases from J, the junction kept 5 bases outside the gene matches. This CDR3 has 16 residues. Germline CDR1 is LGHNA and CDR2 is YSLEER. CDR3: CASSQDPGQGYTEAFF. CDR3 DNA: TGCGCCAGCAGCCAAGATCCGGGACAGGGATACACTGAAGCTTTCTTT.

The CDR3 nucleotides are TGCAGCGTTGAAACTGGGGGCAGGAGCAATCAGCCCCAGCATTTT. Its protein product is CSVETGGRSNQPQHF. The rearrangement uses TRBV29-1 and TRBJ1-5; tentatively, D is TRBD1 (6 bases). This CDR3 is built from 15 residues. Trimming cost V 2 bases and J 1 base, with 12 bases left between them. In germline, CDR1 is SQVTM, CDR2 ANQGSEA.

The chain combines TRBV27 with TRBJ2-1; tentatively, D is TRBD1 (6 bases). Trimming pared 5 bases from V and 14 bases from J, leaving 16 bases between. The CDR3 extends over 12 amino acids. Germline assignment: CDR1 MNHEY and CDR2 SMNVEV (reference sequence). The CDR3 is CASSQGNAGEFF. The CDR3 coding sequence is TGTGCCAGCAGTCAGGGGAATGCTGGTGAGTTCTTC.

The V gene is TRBV21-1, the J gene TRBJ2-1; the listed D gene, TRBD2, was not tested against the DNA. TRBV21-1 is described as a pseudogene. The CDR3 is 17 residues long. The CDR3 region has the DNA TGTGCCAGCAGCAAACCTACAACTAGCGGGAGTGCAAATGAGCAGTTCTTC. This sequence encodes CASSKPTTSGSANEQFF.

The chain uses TRBV5-4 and TRBJ1-1; D not certain. The CDR3 totals 12 residues. The V end was cut by 4 bases, the J end by 2 bases, with 6 bases between. Germline CDR1 and CDR2: SGHNT and YYREEE (reference sequence). The CDR3 DNA reads TGTGCCAGCAGCGGTTTTAACACTGAAGCTTTCTTT. It yields the protein CASSGFNTEAFF.